These 18 T cell receptor beta chains were all obtained from the same sample, sequenced in a study of PD-L1 blockade in urothelial cancer. Sequencing was performed with immunoSEQ multiplex PCR; in TCRdb, only in-frame clones are kept and a portion is missing. The data contain tens of thousands of clones, roughly 89% of them singletons. Documented time point: pretreatment peripheral blood. The sample in question was PBMCs, obtained around atezolizumab (anti-PD-L1) treatment. The receptors here all came from a man in his sixties with urothelial cancer.

The rearrangement joins TRBV7-9 to TRBJ1-2; 7 bases match TRBD1. This CDR3 spans 13 amino acids. The V gene's germline CDR1 is SEHNR and CDR2 FQNEAQ (reference sequence). V dropped 5 bases and J dropped 8; count of bases not matched to a gene: 8. CDR3 DNA sequence: TGTGCCAGCAGCGCTGATAGGACAGGCGGCTACACCTTC. This codes for CASSADRTGGYTF. The entire variable domain, with the rest obtained from reference TRBV7-9 and TRBJ1-2, is as follows: DTGVSQNPRHKITKRGQNVTFRCDPISEHNRLYWYRQTLGQGPEFLTYFQNEAQLEKSRLLSDRFSAERPKGSFSTLEIQRTEQGDSAMYLCASSADRTGGYTFGSGTRLTVV.

This clone came up once. J is TRBJ1-2 and V is TRBV7-9; 7 bases are shared with TRBD1. The germline V gene has CDR1 SEHNR and CDR2 FQNEAQ (reference sequence). This CDR3 is 19 amino acids long. With V trimmed by 5 bases and J by 0 bases, 18 bases remained unmatched. The CDR3 coding sequence is TGTGCCAGCAGCCCTATAGGGGCGACAGGGATAAACTCTAACTATGGCTACACCTTC. It encodes CASSPIGATGINSNYGYTF.

The rearrangement links TRBV19 to TRBJ2-1; D perhaps matches TRBD2 (5 bases). V gave up 5 bases and J gave up 0 bases, with 14 bases separating them. Germline CDR1 reads LNHDA; CDR2 reads SQIVND (reference sequence). The CDR3 contains 16 residues. CDR3 protein: CASSPLQRSSYNEQFF. The CDR3 nucleotides read TGTGCCAGTAGTCCCCTCCAGCGGAGCTCCTACAATGAGCAGTTCTTC. Full variable domain (remainder filled in from reference TRBV19 and TRBJ2-1): DGGITQSPKYLFRKEGQNVTLSCEQNLNHDAMYWYRQDPGQGLRLIYYSQIVNDFQKGDIAEGYSVSREKKESFPLTVTSAQKNPTAFYLCASSPLQRSSYNEQFFGPGTRLTVL.

The chain uses TRBV29-1 and TRBJ2-2; tentatively, D is TRBD2 (5 bases). V gave up 6 bases and J gave up 0 bases, with 17 bases separating them. This CDR3 contains 16 residues. CDR1 and CDR2 (germline): SQVTM, ANQGSEA. The CDR3 here is CSVGIGRATNTGELFF. For the CDR3, the DNA is TGCAGCGTCGGGATCGGTCGGGCGACGAACACCGGGGAGCTGTTTTTT.

The chain combines TRBV19 with TRBJ1-2, with 7 bases fitting TRBD1. V gave up 1 base and J gave up 6 bases; unmatched junction bases: 2. Germline loops: CDR1 LNHDA, CDR2 SQIVND (reference sequence). The CDR3 is 13 residues long. CDR3 DNA sequence: TGTGCCAGTAGTATAGGACAGGGTCATGGCTACACCTTC. It is translated as CASSIGQGHGYTF.

The genes are TRBV7-2 and TRBJ2-1, with 12 bases that match TRBD1. The CDR3 totals 15 residues. J lost 8 bases, V lost 0 bases, and 2 bases had no gene match. The V gene's germline CDR1 is SGHTA and CDR2 FQGNSA. CDR3 region: CASSLAGQGAYEQFF. CDR3 DNA: TGTGCCAGCAGCTTAGCGGGACAGGGGGCATATGAGCAGTTCTTC.

The chain carries TRBV4-3 and TRBJ1-2; 7 bases are a match to TRBD1. The CDR3 length is 16 residues. Germline lookup yields CDR1 LGHNA and CDR2 YSLEER. V was clipped by 0 bases and J by 3 bases; unmatched bases: 7. The CDR3 is CASSQDPGQNDYGYTF. As DNA, the CDR3 is TGCGCCAGCAGCCAAGACCCGGGACAGAATGACTATGGCTACACCTTC.

The J gene is TRBJ2-5, the V gene TRBV4-1; 11 bases line up with TRBD1. CDR3 length: 17 amino acids. Germline V gives CDR1 MGHRA, CDR2 YSYEKL. The junction had 13 bases not matched to a gene; V was cut back by 4 bases and J by 6 bases. The CDR3 spells CASSPTGRTGGVKTQYF. The CDR3 DNA sequence: TGCGCCAGCAGCCCCACCGGTAGGACAGGGGGCGTGAAGACCCAGTACTTC.

The chain has TRBV4-1 and TRBJ2-1, with 8 bases that match TRBD2. CDR1 and CDR2 (germline): MGHRA, YSYEKL. The CDR3 sequence is 14 residues long. The ends lost 4 bases at V and 9 bases at J; junction bases unmatched: 8. CDR3 residues: CASSPLGGAGEQFF. CDR3 in DNA: TGCGCCAGCAGCCCCCTCGGGGGGGCGGGTGAGCAGTTCTTC.

The chain employs TRBV7-9 and TRBJ2-1; tentatively, D is TRBD1 (6 bases). The CDR3 is made up of 14 amino acids. The V end lost 6 bases, the J end lost 6 bases, and 15 bases lay between the germline ends. Germline V gene data show CDR1 as SEHNR and CDR2 as FQNEAQ (reference sequence). The CDR3 coding sequence is TGTGCCAGCAGTCTAAGGACAGAGACCAATGAGCAGTTCTTC. Protein product: CASSLRTETNEQFF.

The chain is built from TRBV7-6 and TRBJ1-5; D is uncertain. The V end lost 1 base, the J end lost 4 bases, and 8 bases lay between the germline ends. CDR3 length: 14 amino acids. Germline CDR1 SGHVS, CDR2 FNYEAQ. The CDR3 here is CASSLDPRNQPQHF. The CDR3 region has the DNA TGTGCCAGCAGCTTAGATCCCCGTAATCAGCCCCAGCATTTT.

The V and J genes are TRBV6-5 and TRBJ1-2; the D is unclear. V shed 0 bases and J shed 2 bases, with 13 bases lying between them. Germline lookup yields CDR1 MNHEY and CDR2 SVGAGI. The CDR3 spans 16 residues. As DNA, the CDR3 is TGTGCCAGCAGTTACTCGCGTAATGGCGGAAACTATGGCTACACCTTC. It is translated as CASSYSRNGGNYGYTF.

The chain has TRBV29-1 and TRBJ1-2; TRBD1 might be the D (6 bases). Germline V lookup: CDR1 SQVTM, CDR2 ANQGSEA. With 4 bases removed from V and 7 bases from J, the gap between germline ends came to 13 bases. This CDR3 region has 12 residues. The CDR3 reads CSVGQADSGYTF. CDR3 in DNA: TGCAGCGTTGGACAGGCCGATAGTGGCTACACCTTC.

The rearrangement uses TRBV18 and TRBJ2-7; 12 bases map to TRBD1. CDR3 length: 15 residues. V lost 5 bases, J lost 4 bases, and 6 bases stayed unmatched. From germline, CDR1 is KGHSH and CDR2 LQKENI. The CDR3, as DNA: TGTGCCAGCTCAGACCCGGGACAGGGGGCTTACGAGCAGTACTTC. It is translated as CASSDPGQGAYEQYF.

V gene TRBV27 combines with J gene TRBJ2-3; 12 bases line up with TRBD2. Germline CDR1 is MNHEY and CDR2 is SMNVEV (reference sequence). The CDR3 is 20 residues long. Unmatched junction bases numbered 24, after V lost 8 bases and J lost 6 bases. The CDR3 sequence is CASGPPTSGRTRGGADTQYF. CDR3 nucleotides: TGTGCCAGCGGACCTCCTACTAGCGGGAGGACGAGGGGGGGGGCGGATACGCAGTATTTT.

This sequence joins TRBV9 and TRBJ1-1; 7 nucleotides line up with TRBD1. The ends lost 4 bases at V and 1 base at J; junction bases unmatched: 4. This CDR3 has 14 amino acids. CDR1 is SGDLS and CDR2 is YYNGEE in the germline V gene. CDR3 region: CASSQTGANTEAFF. The CDR3 DNA follows: TGTGCCAGCAGCCAAACAGGGGCGAACACTGAAGCTTTCTTT.

This clone was counted at least ten times. The chain has TRBV6-1 and TRBJ1-2; 7 bases align to TRBD1. Germline V CDR1 and CDR2: MNHNS, SASEGT. V gave up 6 bases and J gave up 8 bases; unmatched junction bases: 9. This CDR3 has 13 amino acids. The CDR3 protein is CASRRRQGGGYTF. In nucleotides, the CDR3 is TGTGCCAGCAGGAGGAGACAGGGTGGAGGCTACACCTTC.

V usage is TRBV10-3 and J usage is TRBJ1-1; D possibly corresponds to TRBD1 (5 bases). V shed 4 bases and J shed 1 base, with 25 bases lying between them. CDR3 length equals 19 residues. CDR1 is ENHRY, CDR2 SYGVKD, per germline. The CDR3 protein is CAISGGSGGASSGNTEAFF. As DNA, the CDR3 is TGTGCCATCAGTGGGGGAAGTGGAGGGGCGTCTAGTGGGAACACTGAAGCTTTCTTT.